The 19 T cell receptor beta chains below come from one sample, sequenced in a study of Ad26.COV2.S vaccination and SARS-CoV-2 variants. The treatment here: around 19 received Ad26.COV2.S at low or high dose, single or two shots; 5 received placebo; per-sample allocation not given. Sampling was performed 63 days after the first vaccine or placebo injection. Only in-frame clones appear in the TCRdb table, and some are missing; sequencing was by immunoSEQ multiplex PCR. The repertoire holds around 300,000 clones, with around 90% as singletons. The sample was peripheral blood, taken in a trial of Ad26.COV2.S vaccine versus placebo. The receptor source for this set is a person between 18 and 59 years old who received the Ad26.COV2.S COVID-19 vaccine or a placebo.

The rearrangement uses TRBV5-1 and TRBJ1-1; D not resolved. Trimming shortened V by 0 bases and J by 10 bases, and 16 bases separated the two germline ends. CDR1 and CDR2 (germline): SGHRS, YFSETQ. CDR3 length: 14 residues. CDR3: CASSLGSSIDGAFF. DNA of the CDR3: TGCGCCAGCAGCTTGGGTAGTTCGATTGATGGAGCTTTCTTT.

In its sample, this clone was seen once. The chain joins TRBV5-1 to TRBJ1-1; D might be TRBD1 (6 bases). The CDR3 extends over 15 amino acids. Germline V gene data show CDR1 as SGHRS and CDR2 as YFSETQ. The ends were cut back, 3 bases at V and 4 bases at J, with 16 bases in the middle. This chain's CDR3 is CASSYGGRVITEAFF. For the CDR3, the DNA is TGCGCCAGCAGCTATGGGGGCAGGGTAATCACTGAAGCTTTCTTT.

The chain carries TRBV11-3 and TRBJ2-3; tentative D call: TRBD1 (5 bases). This CDR3 is built from 13 residues. Germline V gene sequence: CDR1 SGHNT, CDR2 YENEEA. Trimming pared 10 bases from V and 6 bases from J, leaving 17 bases between. CDR3 in amino acids: CATNPQGSDTQYF. For the CDR3, the DNA is TGTGCCACCAACCCCCAGGGTTCGGATACGCAGTATTTT.

The rearrangement joins TRBV27 to TRBJ2-3; D unclear. The V gene's germline CDR1 is MNHEY and CDR2 SMNVEV (reference sequence). The CDR3 sequence is 16 residues long. The V end was cut by 4 bases, the J end by 0 bases, with 14 bases between. Written as DNA, the CDR3 is TGTGCCAGCAGTTCACTCAAAGGGCCAAGCACAGATACGCAGTATTTT. Encoded protein: CASSSLKGPSTDTQYF.

The J gene is TRBJ2-2, the V gene TRBV25-1; D remains unclear. The CDR3 contains 13 residues. CDR1 and CDR2 (germline): MGHDK, SYGVNS. V was clipped by 1 base and J by 6 bases, with 6 bases between them. The CDR3 is CASSESLAGELFF. CDR3 DNA sequence: TGTGCCAGCAGTGAATCCCTGGCCGGGGAGCTGTTTTTT.

The rearrangement links TRBV7-9 to TRBJ2-1, with 8 positions matching TRBD2. This CDR3 spans 15 amino acids. CDR1 is SEHNR and CDR2 is FQNEAQ in the germline V gene (reference sequence). V trimming: 5 bases; J trimming: 8 bases; junction bases outside the gene matches: 11. CDR3: CASSHLAGRGDEQFF. The DNA for the CDR3 is TGTGCCAGCAGCCATTTAGCGGGACGAGGCGATGAGCAGTTCTTC.

This clone was seen only once. The V gene is TRBV4-3, the J gene TRBJ1-5, with D possibly being TRBD1 (5 bases). The CDR3 extends over 18 amino acids. The germline CDR1 and CDR2 sequences are LGHNA and YSLEER. V lost 4 bases to trimming and J lost 12 bases, with 31 bases between them. CDR3 region: CASSLDPRTFDLSSLQHF. CDR3 in DNA: TGCGCCAGCAGCCTCGATCCTCGGACATTTGATCTTAGTTCGCTCCAGCATTTT.

The V gene is TRBV19, the J gene TRBJ2-1; 11 bases map to TRBD2. The CDR3 is 16 amino acids. Germline CDR1 and CDR2: LNHDA and SQIVND (reference sequence). Trimming removed 2 bases from V and 7 bases from J; junction bases left unmatched: 7. The CDR3 DNA follows: TGTGCCAGTAGTATATTGGGACTAGCGGAGAAAAATGAGCAGTTCTTC. Translation gives CASSILGLAEKNEQFF. The full variable domain, in which reference TRBV19 and TRBJ2-1 provide the parts outside the CDR3, is DGGITQSPKYLFRKEGQNVTLSCEQNLNHDAMYWYRQDPGQGLRLIYYSQIVNDFQKGDIAEGYSVSREKKESFPLTVTSAQKNPTAFYLCASSILGLAEKNEQFFGPGTRLTVL.

The CDR3 here is CASLDGAGGNTEAFF. CDR3 coding DNA: TGTGCCAGCCTTGACGGTGCAGGGGGAAACACTGAAGCTTTCTTT. The rearrangement uses TRBV4-2 and TRBJ1-1; 7 nucleotides line up with TRBD1. CDR3 length equals 15 residues. Trimming took 8 bases from V and 2 from J; bases not matched to a gene: 11. Germline CDR1 is LGHNA and CDR2 is YNFKEQ.

The CDR3: CASSPHHRGGTGELFF. CDR3 DNA sequence: TGCGCCAGCAGCCCCCACCACCGCGGGGGCACCGGGGAGCTGTTTTTT. The rearrangement uses TRBV4-3 and TRBJ2-2; TRBD2 matches at 7 bases. This CDR3 region has 16 residues. Germline CDR1 LGHNA, CDR2 YSLEER. Unmatched junction bases numbered 9, after V lost 4 bases and J lost 4 bases.

V gene TRBV5-1 combines with J gene TRBJ2-7; D assignment may be TRBD1 or TRBD2 (5 bases each). This CDR3 comprises 14 residues. V shed 0 bases and J shed 7 bases, with 14 bases lying between them. Germline CDR1 is SGHRS and CDR2 is YFSETQ. CDR3 coding DNA: TGCGCCAGCAGCTTGGGGGACCCAGCTAGAGAGCAGTACGTC. Translating it yields CASSLGDPAREQYV.

This clone was found a few times. The rearrangement links TRBV27 to TRBJ1-3; TRBD1 agrees at 9 bases. V shed 4 bases and J 2 bases; nucleotides not matched to a gene: 6. The CDR3 has 16 residues. CDR1 and CDR2 from the germline V gene are MNHEY and SMNVEV (reference sequence). The CDR3 bases are TGTGCCAGCAGTTCTACAGGGGGCGCTCCTGGAAACACCATATATTTT. It codes for CASSSTGGAPGNTIYF.

This rearrangement joins TRBV7-9 to TRBJ2-5; D may be TRBD2 (6 bases). Trimming shortened V by 2 bases and J by 5 bases, and 9 bases separated the two germline ends. The CDR3 spans 13 residues. Germline lookup yields CDR1 SEHNR and CDR2 FQNEAQ (reference sequence). This CDR3 reads CASSLRLAETQYF. The CDR3 bases are TGTGCCAGCAGCTTAAGGCTAGCGGAGACCCAGTACTTC.

The chain is built from TRBV11-2 and TRBJ2-1; 14 bases are shared with TRBD2. CDR1 and CDR2 (germline): SGHAT, FQNNGV. V trimming: 2 bases; J trimming: 1 base; junction bases outside the gene matches: 4. The CDR3 consists of 18 residues. CDR3 amino acids: CASSLYGTSGRSYNEQFF. DNA of the CDR3: TGTGCCAGCAGCTTATACGGGACTAGCGGGAGATCCTACAATGAGCAGTTCTTC. Supplemented by reference TRBV11-2 and TRBJ2-1, the full variable domain reads EAGVAQSPRYKIIEKRQSVAFWCNPISGHATLYWYQQILGQGPKLLIQFQNNGVVDDSQLPKDRFSAERLKGVDSTLKIQPAKLEDSAVYLCASSLYGTSGRSYNEQFFGPGTRLTVL.

J is TRBJ1-1 and V is TRBV5-8; 7 bases agree with TRBD1. This CDR3 has 16 amino acids. V shed 4 bases and J 2 bases; nucleotides not matched to a gene: 11. In germline, CDR1 is SGHTS, CDR2 YDEGEE. Here the CDR3 reads CASSPVGGQLNTEAFF. DNA for the CDR3: TGTGCCAGCAGCCCGGTGGGGGGACAGTTAAACACTGAAGCTTTCTTT.

This clone was detected a few times. Other nucleotide sequences from this sample produce the same CDR3. The genes are TRBV6-5 and TRBJ1-1; maybe TRBD1 (6 bases). The CDR3 has 14 residues. V dropped 2 bases and J dropped 0 bases, with 7 bases sitting between them. Germline CDR1 is MNHEY and CDR2 is SVGAGI. The CDR3: CASSYGTLNTEAFF. CDR3 bases: TGTGCCAGCAGTTACGGGACACTGAACACTGAAGCTTTCTTT.

This chain connects TRBV19 to TRBJ2-7; TRBD2 is a possible D gene (6 bases). The CDR3 length is 13 residues. V shed 3 bases and J shed 2 bases, with 8 bases lying between them. CDR1 is LNHDA, CDR2 SQIVND, per germline (reference sequence). CDR3 sequence: CASSMGGPYEQYF. The CDR3 DNA sequence: TGTGCCAGTAGTATGGGGGGTCCCTACGAGCAGTACTTC.

The rearrangement uses TRBV7-9 and TRBJ2-7; TRBD2 matches at 9 bases. This CDR3 is 15 amino acids long. With 1 base clipped from V and 5 bases from J, the junction kept 6 bases outside the gene matches. The germline gives CDR1 SEHNR, CDR2 FQNEAQ (reference sequence). The CDR3 DNA reads as TGTGCCAGCAGCTTAGGGTATAGCGGGAGCCACGAGCAGTACGTC. Translated: CASSLGYSGSHEQYV.

In its sample, this clone was seen once. The V gene is TRBV7-2, the J gene TRBJ2-1; D is unresolved. The CDR3 totals 14 residues. From germline, CDR1 is SGHTA and CDR2 FQGNSA. With 6 bases removed from V and 0 bases from J, the gap between germline ends came to 9 bases. The chain's CDR3 is CASSMDSSYNEQFF. The CDR3 nucleotides are TGTGCCAGCAGTATGGATAGCTCCTACAATGAGCAGTTCTTC.